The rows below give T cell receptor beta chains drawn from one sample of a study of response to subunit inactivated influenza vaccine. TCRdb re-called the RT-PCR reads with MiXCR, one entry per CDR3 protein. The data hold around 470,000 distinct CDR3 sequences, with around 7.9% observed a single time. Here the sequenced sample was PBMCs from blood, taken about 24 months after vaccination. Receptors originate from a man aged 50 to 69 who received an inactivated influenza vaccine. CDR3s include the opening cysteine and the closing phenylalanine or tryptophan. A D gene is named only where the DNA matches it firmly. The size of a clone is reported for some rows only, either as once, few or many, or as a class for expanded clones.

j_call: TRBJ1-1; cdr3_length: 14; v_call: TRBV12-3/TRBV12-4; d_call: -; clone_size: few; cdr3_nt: TGTGCCAGCAGTTTAGCAGCTACGGGCACTGAAGCTTTCTTT; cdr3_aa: CASSLAATGTEAFF
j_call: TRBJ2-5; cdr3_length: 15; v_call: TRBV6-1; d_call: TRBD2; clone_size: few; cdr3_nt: TGTGCCAGCAGAAAAGGACTAGCGGGACAAGAGACCCAGTACTTC; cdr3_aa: CASRKGLAGQETQYF
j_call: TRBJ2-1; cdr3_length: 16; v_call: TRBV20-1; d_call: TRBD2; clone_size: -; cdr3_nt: TGCAGTGCCCCTAGAGCGCGAGCGGGAGCGGGTATTGAGCAGTTCTTC; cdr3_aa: CSAPRARAGAGIEQFF
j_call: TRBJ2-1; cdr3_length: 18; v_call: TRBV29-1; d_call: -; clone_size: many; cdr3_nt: TGCAGCGTTGAAGATCCGGCCCACGACATTTGGGTCAAGAATGAGCAGTTCTTC; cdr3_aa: CSVEDPAHDIWVKNEQFF
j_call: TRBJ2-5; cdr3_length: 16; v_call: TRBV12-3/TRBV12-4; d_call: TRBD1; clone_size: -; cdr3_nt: TGTGCCAGCAGTTTAGGCGATGGGACAGGGGGTGAGACCCAGTACTTC; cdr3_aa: CASSLGDGTGGETQYF
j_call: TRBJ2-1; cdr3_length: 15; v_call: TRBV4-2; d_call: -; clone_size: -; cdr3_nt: TGTGCCAGCAGCCAAGCGGGGTTCGCCTACAATGAGCAGTTCTTC; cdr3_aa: CASSQAGFAYNEQFF
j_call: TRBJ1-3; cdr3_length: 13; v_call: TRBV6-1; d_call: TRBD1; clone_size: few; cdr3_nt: TGTGCCAGTAAAGGGGGCTCCGGAAACACCATATATTTT; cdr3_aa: CASKGGSGNTIYF
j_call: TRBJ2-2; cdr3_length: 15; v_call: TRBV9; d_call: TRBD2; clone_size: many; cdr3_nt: TGTGCCAGCAGTAGAATAGCGGGCCCCACCGGGGAGCTGTTTTTT; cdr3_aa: CASSRIAGPTGELFF
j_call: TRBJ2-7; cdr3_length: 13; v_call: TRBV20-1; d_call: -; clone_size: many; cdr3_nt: TGCAGTGCTGCTACGGTCCTTACCTACGAGCAGTACTTC; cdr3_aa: CSAATVLTYEQYF
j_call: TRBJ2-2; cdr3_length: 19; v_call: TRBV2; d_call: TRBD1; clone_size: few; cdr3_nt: TGTGCCAGCAGTGACAGGGGGCGATCGAGGTGGTTCGACACCGGGGAGCTGTTTTTT; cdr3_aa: CASSDRGRSRWFDTGELFF
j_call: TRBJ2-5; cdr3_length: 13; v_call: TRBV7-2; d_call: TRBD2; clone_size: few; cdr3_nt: TGTGCCAGCAATACGGGGGGCCAAGAGACCCAGTACTTC; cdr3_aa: CASNTGGQETQYF
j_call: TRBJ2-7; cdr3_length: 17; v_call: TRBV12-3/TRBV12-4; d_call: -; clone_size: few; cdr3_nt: TGTGCCAGCAGTTTAGCGCTAGTGGGGGGTAGACCCTACGAGCAGTACTTC; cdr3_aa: CASSLALVGGRPYEQYF
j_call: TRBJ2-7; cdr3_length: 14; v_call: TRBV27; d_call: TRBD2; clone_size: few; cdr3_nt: TGTGCCAGCCGACTAGCGGGAACAGCCGGCGAGCAGTACTTC; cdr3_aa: CASRLAGTAGEQYF
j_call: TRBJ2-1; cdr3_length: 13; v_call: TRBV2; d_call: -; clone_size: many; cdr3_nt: TGTGCCAGCAGTGAAAACAGCTACAATGAGCAGTTCTTC; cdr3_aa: CASSENSYNEQFF
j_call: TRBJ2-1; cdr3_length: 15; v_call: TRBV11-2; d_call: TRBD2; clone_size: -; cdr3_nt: TGTGCCAGCAGGTTAAGCGGGGGCCTTTACAATGAGCAGTTCTTC; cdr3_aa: CASRLSGGLYNEQFF
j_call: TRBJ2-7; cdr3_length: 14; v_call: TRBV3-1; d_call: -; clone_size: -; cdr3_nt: TGTGCCAGCAGCCAAGGACAGCCATCCTACGAGCAGTACTTC; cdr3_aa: CASSQGQPSYEQYF
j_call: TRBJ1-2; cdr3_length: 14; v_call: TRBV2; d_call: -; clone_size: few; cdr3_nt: TGTGCCAGCAGTGAATTTGAGGGGCGGTGGGGCTACACCTTC; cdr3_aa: CASSEFEGRWGYTF
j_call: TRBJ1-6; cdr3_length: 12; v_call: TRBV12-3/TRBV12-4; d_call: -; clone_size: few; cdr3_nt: TGTGCCAGCAGTTTGAACAGTTCACCCCTCCACTTT; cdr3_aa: CASSLNSSPLHF
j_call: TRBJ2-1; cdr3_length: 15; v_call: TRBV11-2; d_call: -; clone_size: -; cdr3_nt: TGTGCCAGCACCCAGGGGACGTGGGGAAATGGCGAGCAGTTCTTC; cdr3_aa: CASTQGTWGNGEQFF
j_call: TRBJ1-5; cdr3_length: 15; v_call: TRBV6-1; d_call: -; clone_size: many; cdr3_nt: TGTGCCAGCAGCGGTGGTGATGGGAGAAATCAGCCCCAGCATTTT; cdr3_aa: CASSGGDGRNQPQHF
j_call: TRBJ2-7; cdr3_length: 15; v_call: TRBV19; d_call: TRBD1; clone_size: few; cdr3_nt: TGTGCCAGTAGTAAATCGGGACAGTCATCCTACGAGCAGTACTTC; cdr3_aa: CASSKSGQSSYEQYF
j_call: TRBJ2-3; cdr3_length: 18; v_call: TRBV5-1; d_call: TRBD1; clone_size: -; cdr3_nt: TGCGCCAGCAGGGGGCTGGGACAGGTAAAGGACAGCACAGATACGCAGTATTTT; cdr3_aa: CASRGLGQVKDSTDTQYF
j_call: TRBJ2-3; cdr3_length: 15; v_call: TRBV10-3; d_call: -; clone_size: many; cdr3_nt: TGTGCCAGCCAGCAACAGGGCATTACCACAGATACGCAGTATTTT; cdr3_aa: CASQQQGITTDTQYF
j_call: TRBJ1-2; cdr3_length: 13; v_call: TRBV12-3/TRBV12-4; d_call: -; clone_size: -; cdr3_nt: TGTGCCAGCAGTTTATGGGGAGATGGCGGCTACACCTTC; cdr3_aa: CASSLWGDGGYTF
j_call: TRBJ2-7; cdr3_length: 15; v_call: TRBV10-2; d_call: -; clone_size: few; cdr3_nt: TGCGCCAGCAGTGAGTCGGGGCAGCCCCCCTACGAGCAGTACTTC; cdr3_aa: CASSESGQPPYEQYF
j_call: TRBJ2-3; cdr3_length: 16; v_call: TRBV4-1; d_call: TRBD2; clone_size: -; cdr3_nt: TGCGCCAGCAGCCAAGTAGGGACTACTAGCACAGATACGCAGTATTTT; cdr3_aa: CASSQVGTTSTDTQYF
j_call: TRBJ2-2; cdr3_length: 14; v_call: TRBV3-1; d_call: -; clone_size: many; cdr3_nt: TGTGCCAGCAGCCCACAAGTGGGGTCCGGGGAGCTGTTTTTT; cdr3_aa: CASSPQVGSGELFF
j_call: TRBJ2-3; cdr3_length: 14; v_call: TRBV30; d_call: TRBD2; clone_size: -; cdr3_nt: TGTGCCTGGAGGATAGCGGGAGTTAGGGGTACGCAGTATTTT; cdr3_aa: CAWRIAGVRGTQYF
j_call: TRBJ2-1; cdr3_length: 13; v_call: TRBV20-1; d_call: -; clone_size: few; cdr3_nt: TGCAGTAGCACGCTAGCCCGGTACAATGAGCAGTTCTTC; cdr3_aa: CSSTLARYNEQFF
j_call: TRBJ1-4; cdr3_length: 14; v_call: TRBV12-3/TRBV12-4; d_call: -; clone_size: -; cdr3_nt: TGTGCCAGCAGTTTAATGTCGTTGGGAGAAAAACTGTTTTTT; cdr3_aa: CASSLMSLGEKLFF
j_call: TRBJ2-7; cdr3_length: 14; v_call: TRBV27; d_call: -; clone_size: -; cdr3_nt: TGTGCCAGCAGTTTAATCGGGGGAACCTACGAGCAGTACTTC; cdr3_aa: CASSLIGGTYEQYF
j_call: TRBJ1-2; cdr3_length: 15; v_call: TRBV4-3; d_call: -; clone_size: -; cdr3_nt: TGCGCCAGCAGCCAAGACAAAACGACGCCGAGGGGCTACACCTTC; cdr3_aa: CASSQDKTTPRGYTF
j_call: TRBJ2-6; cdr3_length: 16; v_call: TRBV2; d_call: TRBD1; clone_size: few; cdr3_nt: TGTGCCAGCAGCCGGGACAGAAGCTCTGGGGCCAACGTCCTGACTTTC; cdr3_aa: CASSRDRSSGANVLTF
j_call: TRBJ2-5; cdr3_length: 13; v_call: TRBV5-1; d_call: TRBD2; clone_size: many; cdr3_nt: TGCGCCAGCAGCCCCAGCGGGAAGGAGACCCAGTACTTC; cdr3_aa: CASSPSGKETQYF
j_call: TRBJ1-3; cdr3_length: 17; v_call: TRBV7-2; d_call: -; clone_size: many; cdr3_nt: TGTGCCAGCAGCTTAGGGCGAGGCAGGGTACGGGGAAACACCATATATTTT; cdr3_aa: CASSLGRGRVRGNTIYF
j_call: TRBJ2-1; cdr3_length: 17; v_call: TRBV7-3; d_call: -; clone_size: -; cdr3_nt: TGTGCCAGCAGCCGACTTCCGGGACCTAGCTCTAACAATGAGCAGTTCTTC; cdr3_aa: CASSRLPGPSSNNEQFF
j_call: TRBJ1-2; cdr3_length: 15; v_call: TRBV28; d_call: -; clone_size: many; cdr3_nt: TGTGCCAGCAGCACTGTGGGTGCCACTAACTATGGCTACACCTTC; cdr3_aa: CASSTVGATNYGYTF
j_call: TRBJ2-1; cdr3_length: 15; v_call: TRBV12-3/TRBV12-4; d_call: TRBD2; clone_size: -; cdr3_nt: TGTGCCAGCAGATTAACGCTAGCGGGTTACAATGAGCAGTTCTTC; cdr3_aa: CASRLTLAGYNEQFF
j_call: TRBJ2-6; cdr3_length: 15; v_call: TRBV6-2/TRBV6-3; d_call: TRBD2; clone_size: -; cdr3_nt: TGTGCCAGCACGATAGCGGGAGCTGGGGCCAACGTCCTGACTTTC; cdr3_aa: CASTIAGAGANVLTF
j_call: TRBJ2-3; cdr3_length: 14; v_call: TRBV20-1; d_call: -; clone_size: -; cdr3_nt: TGCAGTGCTAGCACGGGACTTCGGACAGATACGCAGTATTTT; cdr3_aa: CSASTGLRTDTQYF
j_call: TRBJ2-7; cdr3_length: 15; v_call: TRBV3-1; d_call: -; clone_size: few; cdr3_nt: TGTGCCAGCAGCCCAATCAGCAGGGGAATAGGCGAGCAGTACTTC; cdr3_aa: CASSPISRGIGEQYF
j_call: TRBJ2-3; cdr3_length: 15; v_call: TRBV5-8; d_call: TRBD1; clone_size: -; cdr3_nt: TGTGCCAGCAGCCGTGGACAGGGGTTCACAGATACGCAGTATTTT; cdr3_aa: CASSRGQGFTDTQYF
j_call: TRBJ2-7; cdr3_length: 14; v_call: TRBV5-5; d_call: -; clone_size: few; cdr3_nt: TGTGCCAGCAGCTTCGGGCCGGCAGGGTACGAGCAGTACTTC; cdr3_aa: CASSFGPAGYEQYF
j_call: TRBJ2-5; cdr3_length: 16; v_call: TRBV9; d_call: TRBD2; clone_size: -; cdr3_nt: TGTGCCAGCAGCGTAGGCCTAGCGGGGGGGCCAGAGACCCAGTACTTC; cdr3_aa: CASSVGLAGGPETQYF
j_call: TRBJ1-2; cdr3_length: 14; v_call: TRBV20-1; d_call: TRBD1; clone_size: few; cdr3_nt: TGCAGTGCTCTCGGACAGGCGGGGTACTATGGCTACACCTTC; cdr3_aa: CSALGQAGYYGYTF
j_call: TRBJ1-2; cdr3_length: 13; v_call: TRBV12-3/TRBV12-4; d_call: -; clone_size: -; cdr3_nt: TGTGCCAGCAGTTTCAGGGCGGGGGGTGGCTACACCTTC; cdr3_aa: CASSFRAGGGYTF
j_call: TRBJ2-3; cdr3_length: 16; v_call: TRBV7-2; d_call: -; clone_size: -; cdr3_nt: TGTGCCAGCAGCTTAAACCACGGAGCTAGCACAGATACGCAGTATTTT; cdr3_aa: CASSLNHGASTDTQYF
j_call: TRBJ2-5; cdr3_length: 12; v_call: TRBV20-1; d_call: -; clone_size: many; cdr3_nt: TGCAGTGCTGGCTCAGGGGAGGAGACCCAGTACTTC; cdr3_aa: CSAGSGEETQYF
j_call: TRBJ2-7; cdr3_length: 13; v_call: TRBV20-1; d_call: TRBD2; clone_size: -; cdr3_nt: TGCAGTGCCCACCAGAGCGGGGCCTACGAGCAGTACTTC; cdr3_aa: CSAHQSGAYEQYF
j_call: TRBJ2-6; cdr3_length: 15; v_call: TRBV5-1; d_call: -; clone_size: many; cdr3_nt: TGTGCCAGCAGCTTGGATGGCTCTGGGGCCAACGTCCTGACTTTC; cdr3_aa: CASSLDGSGANVLTF
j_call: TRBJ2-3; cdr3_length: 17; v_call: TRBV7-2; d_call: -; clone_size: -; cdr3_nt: TGTGCCAGCAGCTCTCCGGCTAGCCGGACTAGCACAGATACGCAGTATTTT; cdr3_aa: CASSSPASRTSTDTQYF
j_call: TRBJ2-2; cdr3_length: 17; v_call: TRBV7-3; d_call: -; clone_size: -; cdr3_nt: TGTGCCAGCAGCCCACATCATCAGGGAGTAAGGACCGGGGAGCTGTTTTTT; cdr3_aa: CASSPHHQGVRTGELFF
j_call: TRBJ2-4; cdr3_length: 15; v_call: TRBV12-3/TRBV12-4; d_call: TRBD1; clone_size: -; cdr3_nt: TGTGCCAGCAGCGGACAGGGGGTTTCCAAAAACATTCAGTACTTC; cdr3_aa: CASSGQGVSKNIQYF
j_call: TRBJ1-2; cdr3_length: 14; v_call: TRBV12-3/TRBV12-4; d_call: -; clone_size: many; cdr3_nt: TGTGCCAGCAGTTTAGAGACGGCTGTGGGTGGCTACACCTTC; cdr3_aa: CASSLETAVGGYTF